This record covers a single T cell receptor beta chain. This entry comes from a study of cytomegalovirus exposure and HLA in healthy donors. Repertoires were generated with immunoSEQ multiplex PCR, while TCRdb's copy carries only in-frame clones and drops some. The sample records over 110,000 clones, around 84% being singletons. Trimming took off 2 bases at V and 6 bases at J, with 8 bases between the two ends. The CDR3 is 13 amino acids. Germline V gene sequence: CDR1 MDHEN, CDR2 SYDVKM. This clonotype originated in a man younger than 35 in good health and CMV-seropositive. Source material: PBMCs. J is TRBJ2-1 and V is TRBV28; D gene unclear. For the CDR3, the DNA is TGTGCCAGCAGTTTAGTGATCGGCAATGAGCAGTTCTTC. Amino acid sequence: CASSLVIGNEQFF.